Sequencing of this T cell receptor beta chain was carried out in a study of CD8 T cells in ankylosing spondylitis. As for this clonotype: What it recognizes is unknown.

Study conclusions and caveats: Disease-linked clones bore a CD8+ phenotype, appearing relatively rarely in peripheral blood. Matched synovial fluid from ankylosing spondylitis patients was reported to be enriched for disease-linked clones. It appeared that ankylosing spondylitis blood was characterized by a TCR beta motif of several highly homologous variants. Reactive arthritis synovial fluid and blood previously showed some of these motif variants.

The CDR3 covers 16 residues. Unmatched junction bases numbered 12, after V lost 4 bases and J lost 7 bases. Germline V gene lookup returns CDR1 SGHVS and CDR2 FQNEAQ. In making TCR beta libraries, quantitative 5'-RACE with molecular barcodes was used. MiXCR was run by TCRdb on the 5' RACE reads, yielding one entry per CDR3 protein. The sample shows about 220,000 distinct CDR3 sequences, 18% of them seen only once. The sample taken for sequencing was blood, either unsorted or a sorted T cell fraction (not recorded which). The chain employs TRBV7-8 and TRBJ1-2, with TRBD1 matching over 10 bases. The source is a male donor with ankylosing spondylitis. CDR3 DNA sequence: TGTGCCAGCAGCTCCTCCGTCGGGACAGGGGTTGGTGGCTACACCTTC. This codes for CASSSSVGTGVGGYTF.